Listed below are T cell receptor beta chains from one sample, sequenced in a study of shared clonotypes between healthy human individuals. Libraries were prepared by immunoSEQ multiplex PCR; TCRdb keeps only in-frame clonotypes and omits some of them. The sample contains 1.5 million to 2.5 million clones, over 85% of which appear only once. The sequenced sample was naive CD8+ T cells sorted from blood. These receptors all stem from a man in his late teens or twenties in good health. Both conserved end residues are part of each CDR3. Each record gives: V gene, D gene, CDR3 protein. D genes are given only for firm matches.

>TRBV30|TRBD1
CAWSPGQGYGYTF
>TRBV4-2|-
CASSQGTDEQYF
>TRBV25-1|-
CASSDGGANQPQHF
>TRBV27|-
CASSFRQQETQYF
>TRBV25-1|-
CASTGVESTDTQYF
>TRBV15|-
CATSRDRGQPQNEKLFF
>TRBV6-5|TRBD1
CASSYGTANYGYTF
>TRBV29-1|-
CSVWASVDPNTEAFF
>TRBV10-3|-
CAIRADGTGELFF
>TRBV10-1|-
CASSVEGPTEAFF
>TRBV6-6|TRBD1
CASSYVTGGFNEQYF
>TRBV5-6|-
CASSLWQLNTEAFF
>TRBV7-9|-
CASSPPPRASDYNEQFF
>TRBV19|-
CASSMSWGTSYEQYF
>TRBV19|-
CASSIIGELFF
>TRBV18|TRBD1
CASSLPGQGPYEQYF
>TRBV11-2|TRBD2
CASLEREGAETQYF
>TRBV9|-
CASSDGTNTGELFF
>TRBV19|-
CASSMGDGYSPLHF
>TRBV5-4|-
CASSLAGYSPLHF
>TRBV13|TRBD2
CASSLRTSAPYEQYF
>TRBV7-9|TRBD2
CASSHLAGNTGELFF
>TRBV14|-
CASTPGLSGEQYF
>TRBV27|TRBD1
CASSLGPLDRGQPQHF
>TRBV6-1|TRBD2
CASSAGLAGIASTDTQYF
>TRBV9|-
CASNRDSYNEQFF